This entry describes one T cell receptor beta chain. This clone was seen more than once but under ten times. Its antigen remains undetermined. No base quality values were provided; no much bigger clone lies one nucleotide off. The sample originates from a study of blood T cell repertoires in COVID-19 (TCRdb year 2020). In terms of the full investigation: The collaborator samples originated in the United States, Italy and Spain and spanned the acute and convalescent phases of COVID-19. Subjects who had been exposed to COVID-19, were actively infected with it, or had recovered from it provided the deeply sampled blood TCRbeta repertoires that made up the dataset. Samples were obtained from the ongoing ImmuneRACE study (first 160 participants) and from about 1,300 subjects provided by 6 global collaborators. Where available, HLA class I and class II types were obtained from metadata supplied by the sample provider rather than from assay-based typing. The sample metadata nearly always contained a de-identified subject ID, COVID-19 status, age in years and sex. The repertoires were released in a freely available public database meant as a resource for research on the immune response to SARS-CoV-2. The material from the prospective study consisted of cDNA or gDNA derived from T cells, B-cell-depleted T cells, or PBMCs.

What the authors observed across the whole study: The quantity of clinical and demographic metadata differed by source and by participant and was supplied without curation.

Whole blood was collected in K2EDTA tubes by collaborating institutions according to the institutions' own protocols. For TCRbeta analysis, collaborators shipped samples as frozen whole blood, isolated PBMCs, or DNA extracted from either of those sample types. TCRbeta CDR3 regions were amplified from genomic DNA by means of the immunoSEQ Assay, a bias-controlled multiplex PCR. The authors' analysis ran thus. Within the assay, amplification of reference gene primers was used to estimate how many nucleated cells each sample contained. To quantify the absolute abundance of each unique TCRbeta CDR3 rearrangement, sequence reads were collapsed and filtered. For each sample, productive Simpson clonality was calculated as the square root of Simpson's diversity index across productive rearrangements. Sourced from immuneACCESS, this table was stored by TCRdb with only in-frame sequences that have V and J called. A share of the clones is absent; for the studies checked, an unresolved V gene accounts for under half, and the remainder has no known explanation. The V and J calls and the clone size are those of that table, but D and trimming were determined from the DNA. Across this sample there are about 250,000 clones, with around 79% seen only once. The ten largest clones take up around 3.4% of the sample.

The CDR3 numbers 11 residues from cysteine through phenylalanine. Only the CDR3 portion is preserved as DNA: 33 bases, with reading frame beginning at the first base. Based on the germline V gene, the CDR1 and CDR2 sequences are SNHLY and FYNNEI. V and J are truncated by 2 bases and 8 bases respectively, leaving an intervening sequence of 4 bases. The specimen sequenced was peripheral blood. The rearranged segments are TRBV2 and TRBJ2-1; the D gene cannot be resolved reliably. The sequence was collected from an elderly woman with acute or convalescent COVID-19. The sequenced DNA is TGTGCCAGCAGTGAATATGATGAGCAGTTCTTC. The resulting protein is CASSEYDEQFF.